The 24 T cell receptor beta chains below come from one sample, sequenced in a study of breast tumors, draining lymph nodes, adjacent tissues. Axillary draining lymph nodes of breast cancer patients supplied the node samples. Via MiXCR, TCRdb re-called the multiplex PCR reads, giving one row per CDR3 protein. Of 250,000 or so distinct CDR3 sequences listed, 30% to 35% are singletons. Input material: axillary lymph node tissue. These TCRs come from a female donor with breast cancer. Some clones in this sample may be carry-over from other donors' samples.

This clonotype was counted many times. V and J are TRBV12-3 or TRBV12-4 and TRBJ2-7; TRBD2 agrees at 14 bases. The CDR3 loop spans 16 amino acids. J lost 2 bases, V lost 6 bases, and 6 bases had no gene match. The CDR3 DNA is TGTGCCAGCAGACTCGAGACTAGCGGGAGGGCCTACGAGCAGTACTTC. Encoded protein: CASRLETSGRAYEQYF.

This clonotype was seen only a few times. This may arise from a read error, as a much more abundant clone is one base away. This chain joins TRBV9 and TRBJ2-1, with 8 nucleotides matching TRBD2. The V gene's germline CDR1 is SGDLS and CDR2 YYNGEE. The CDR3 has 14 residues. CDR3 coding DNA: TGTGCCAGCAGCGTAACAGCGGGAGATAGTGAGCAGTCCTTC. Its protein is CASSVTAGDSEQSF.

The rearrangement links TRBV27 to TRBJ2-7; D tentatively reads TRBD1 or TRBD2 (5 bases each). Looked up from germline, CDR1 is MNHEY and CDR2 is SMNVEV (reference sequence). The CDR3 sequence is 14 residues long. CDR3 coding DNA: TGTGCTACAGCATATGGGACCTATAAAGTCGAGCAGTACTTC. Amino acids: CATAYGTYKVEQYF.

As to this clonotype: A single base separates this from a much larger clone, so it may be a read error. This chain joins TRBV6-5 and TRBJ1-5, with D possibly TRBD1 on 6 matching bases. CDR3 length: 13 residues. The germline V gene encodes CDR1 MNHEY and CDR2 SVGAGI. Trimming shortened V by 5 bases and J by 6 bases, and 11 bases separated the two germline ends. This CDR3 is CASSHRVGQPQHF. The CDR3 DNA is TGTGCCAGCAGTCACAGGGTCGGTCAGCCCCAGCATTTT.

This clonotype was seen at least ten times. The chain carries TRBV20-1 and TRBJ2-7; unclear D gene. The germline V gene encodes CDR1 DFQATT and CDR2 SNEGSKA (reference sequence). The CDR3 loop spans 13 amino acids. V was cut by 2 bases and J by 2 bases, with 10 bases left in between. The CDR3 sequence is CSARRVGAYEQYF. The CDR3 DNA sequence: TGCAGTGCTAGACGGGTTGGCGCCTACGAGCAGTACTTC.

This clonotype has a handful of counts. A junction end diverges from the germline sequence, so it may reflect a read error. The chain joins TRBV9 to TRBJ2-4; the D gene is possibly TRBD2 (6 bases). Germline loops: CDR1 SGDLS, CDR2 YYNGEE. The CDR3 runs to 14 residues. The CDR3 DNA reads as TGTGCCAGCAGCGCCGGAAATCGGGGGAACATTCAGTCCTTC. This translates into CASSAGNRGNIQSF.

On this clonotype itself: A single base separates this from a much larger clone, so it may be a read error. This chain uses TRBV7-9 with TRBJ2-1, with TRBD2 identical over 9 bases. There are 15 residues in the CDR3. Germline CDR1 reads SEHNR; CDR2 reads FQNEAQ (reference sequence). CDR3: CASSWLAGIYNEQLF. DNA for the CDR3: TGTGCCAGCAGCTGGCTAGCGGGAATTTACAATGAGCAGCTCTTC.

This clonotype was recorded at least ten times. The chain combines TRBV12-3 or TRBV12-4 with TRBJ2-7, with D perhaps TRBD2 (5 bases). The CDR3 contains 15 residues. The V end lost 3 bases, the J end lost 0 bases, and 12 bases lay between the germline ends. In DNA, the CDR3 is TGTGCCAGCAGTTTGTTGCGGGCGAGCTCCTACGAGCAGTACTTC. It translates to CASSLLRASSYEQYF.

This clonotype was counted at least ten times. The chain combines TRBV5-5 with TRBJ2-2, with 8 bases that match TRBD2. V was pared by 2 bases and J by 2 bases, with 5 bases of the junction left unmatched. Germline CDR1 SGHKS, CDR2 YYEKEE (reference sequence). This CDR3 is 16 amino acids long. This chain's CDR3 is CASSLLADLNTGELFF. CDR3 DNA sequence: TGTGCCAGCAGCTTACTAGCGGACCTCAACACCGGGGAGCTGTTTTTT.

This clonotype was counted many times. CDR3 in amino acids: CSVPSGSGTQYF. Written as DNA, the CDR3 is TGCAGCGTCCCTAGCGGGTCGGGTACGCAGTATTTT. The V and J genes are TRBV29-1 and TRBJ2-3; 8 bases match TRBD2. J was trimmed by 8 bases and V by 6 bases; bases with no gene match: 7. CDR1 is SQVTM and CDR2 is ANQGSEA in the germline V gene. This CDR3 is built from 12 residues.

As regards this clonotype: A read error is possible here, since a much larger clone lies one base away. The chain has TRBV4-1 and TRBJ2-5; 11 bases match TRBD2. CDR1 is MGHRA and CDR2 is YSYEKL in the germline V gene. This CDR3 region has 18 residues. V gave up 4 bases and J gave up 3 bases; unmatched junction bases: 13. The CDR3 sequence: CASSPGHTSGSVKETQYF. CDR3 coding DNA: TGCGCCAGCAGCCCAGGTCATACTAGCGGGAGTGTCAAAGAGACCCAGTACTTC.

This clonotype was seen only a few times. The CDR3 carries no conserved terminal phenylalanine or tryptophan, so it likely arises from a read error. The genes are TRBV28 and TRBJ2-7; D may be TRBD2 (5 bases). The V and J ends lost 5 bases and 5 bases respectively, with 19 bases between them. CDR3 size: 15 residues. Germline V gene lookup returns CDR1 MDHEN and CDR2 SYDVKM. CDR3 sequence: CASSLPPTRFHEQYL. The DNA of the CDR3 is TGTGCCAGCAGTCTCCCGCCCACTAGATTCCACGAGCAGTACCTC.

The rearrangement links TRBV24-1 to TRBJ2-1; tentative D call: TRBD1 (6 bases). Germline V lookup: CDR1 KGHDR, CDR2 SFDVKD. V dropped 12 bases and J dropped 8 bases, with 22 bases sitting between them. CDR3 size: 14 residues. CDR3 DNA sequence: TGTGCCGTCAGTGGACAGCAGGCGGTGCATGAGCAGTTCTTC. This codes for CAVSGQQAVHEQFF.

There are many counts of this clonotype. CDR3 DNA: TGTGCCAGCAGCTTCCCCCGGACTTCCGGAGAGACCCAGTACTTC. It is translated as CASSFPRTSGETQYF. The chain links TRBV7-9 to TRBJ2-5, with D possibly being TRBD2 (5 bases). CDR1 SEHNR and CDR2 FQNEAQ come from the germline V gene (reference sequence). This CDR3 has 15 residues. V shed 3 bases and J shed 4 bases, with 15 bases lying between them.

This clonotype was recorded many times. The chain has TRBV20-1 and TRBJ2-1, with D possibly TRBD2 on 5 matching bases. The CDR3 loop spans 13 amino acids. Trimming removed 3 bases from V and 10 bases from J, with 16 bases in between. Germline V gene sequence: CDR1 DFQATT, CDR2 SNEGSKA (reference sequence). Here the CDR3 reads CSASAQTTGEQFF. In nucleotides, the CDR3 is TGCAGTGCTAGCGCGCAGACTACCGGGGAGCAGTTCTTC.

Ten or more counts support this clonotype. The rearrangement links TRBV7-2 to TRBJ2-3, with 7 bases identical to TRBD1. The CDR3 extends over 15 amino acids. Germline V gene sequence: CDR1 SGHTA, CDR2 FQGNSA. V lost 2 bases, J lost 2 bases, and 4 bases stayed unmatched. As DNA, the CDR3 is TGTGCCAGCAGCTTACAGGGGGAACACACAGATACGCAGTATTTT. This encodes CASSLQGEHTDTQYF.

This clonotype was observed at least ten times. This chain joins TRBV6-1 and TRBJ2-7; D not resolved. The CDR3 covers 12 residues. The V gene lost 6 bases and the J gene lost 3 bases, with 9 bases spanning the gap. CDR1 is MNHNS, CDR2 SASEGT, per germline. The CDR3 is CASSELIYEQYF. The CDR3 DNA reads as TGTGCCAGCAGCGAACTGATCTACGAGCAGTACTTC.

This clonotype was seen more than once but under ten times. At one end, the junction sequence differs from germline, possibly due to a read error. The genes are TRBV6-5 and TRBJ2-1, with TRBD2 matching over 8 bases. Germline lookup yields CDR1 MNHEY and CDR2 SVGAGI. CDR3 length: 17 residues. The CDR3 is CASSHSNRGGYGNEQFF. CDR3 in DNA: TGTGCCAGCAGTCACTCGAACCGGGGGGGGTATGGCAATGAGCAGTTCTTC.

This clonotype was recorded at least ten times. The chain uses TRBV24-1 and TRBJ2-1, with D maybe TRBD2 (6 bases). CDR3 length: 15 amino acids. CDR1 and CDR2 from the germline V gene are KGHDR and SFDVKD. V lost 7 bases and J 6 bases, leaving 18 bases between the germline ends. In nucleotides, the CDR3 is TGTGCCACCAGCCACCGGAGGGCCCCTGGCAATGAGCAGTTCTTC. Protein: CATSHRRAPGNEQFF.

This clonotype came up a few times. Possible read error: a much larger clone is one base away. The V call is TRBV6-4, the J call TRBJ2-5; 7 bases match TRBD2. The CDR3 is 20 residues long. Germline V gene data show CDR1 as MRHNA and CDR2 as SNTAGT. DNA for the CDR3: TGTGCCAGCAGTCACTCGATTGGGTCTAGCGGAACACGGTACCAAGAGACCCAGTACTTC. Translation: CASSHSIGSSGTRYQETQYF.

This clonotype has ten or more counts. The rearrangement uses TRBV6-1 and TRBJ2-1; D might be TRBD2 (6 bases). Germline V CDR1 and CDR2: MNHNS, SASEGT. The CDR3 runs to 14 residues. The V end lost 6 bases, the J end lost 7 bases, and 16 bases lay between the germline ends. The CDR3 here is CASRLRERRNEQFF. The CDR3 DNA follows: TGTGCCAGCAGACTACGGGAGAGGAGGAATGAGCAGTTCTTC.

This clonotype occurred many times. J is TRBJ1-5 and V is TRBV20-1, with 7 bases lining up with TRBD1. Looked up from germline, CDR1 is DFQATT and CDR2 is SNEGSKA (reference sequence). The CDR3 is made up of 12 amino acids. The V segment lost 6 bases and the J segment 4 bases; nucleotides outside the gene matches: 3. The CDR3 sequence: CSAPGQNQPQHF. CDR3 coding DNA: TGCAGTGCCCCGGGACAGAATCAGCCCCAGCATTTT.

This clonotype appeared a few times. The chain couples TRBV11-2 to TRBJ2-7; D is unresolved. Trimming stripped 5 bases from V and 4 bases from J, with 18 bases between. The CDR3 is made up of 15 amino acids. Per germline, CDR1 SGHAT and CDR2 FQNNGV. CDR3: CASSAFGDTLYEQYF. The CDR3 nucleotides read TGTGCCAGCAGCGCCTTTGGGGATACTTTGTACGAGCAGTACTTC.

On this clonotype itself: A read error may produce the germline difference seen at one junction end. In nucleotides, the CDR3 is TGTGCCAGCAGTCACTCGGGCGGAGCCTACAATGAGCAGTTCTTC. Translated, it gives CASSHSGGAYNEQFF. This chain links TRBV6-6 with TRBJ2-1; D uncertain. The CDR3 is 15 residues long. The germline gives CDR1 MNHNY, CDR2 SVGAGI (reference sequence).